The TCR beta chain under discussion was sequenced for a study of Graves' ophthalmopathy and Graves' hyperthyroidism. General observations from the study: Blood also carried most expanded thyroid clonotypes exceeding 0.001 frequency.

This clonotype was seen at least ten times. As yet, its antigen is unknown. Other autoimmune disease, uncontrolled infection, pregnancy and lactation led to exclusion. Isolation of PBMCs was performed using roughly 10 ml of fresh peripheral blood. The authors amplified TCR beta CDR3 regions, and they did so from RNA transcripts for repertoire sequencing. RT-PCR with HTBI primers came first, then second-round multiplex PCR. TCRdb passed the multiplex PCR reads through MiXCR, listing each CDR3 protein once. In the table there are about 620,000 distinct CDR3 sequences, 20% to 25% of which are singletons. The CDR3 covers 13 residues. The V and J ends lost 7 bases and 1 base respectively, with 10 bases between them. Germline loops: CDR1 SQVTM, CDR2 ANQGSEA.

The sequenced sample consisted of peripheral blood. The chain couples TRBV29-1 to TRBJ2-2; D assignment may be TRBD1 or TRBD2 (5 bases each). This receptor was identified in a woman aged 18-29 years with stable Graves' hyperthyroidism. Some clones in this sample may be carry-over from other donors' samples. The chain's CDR3 is CSAGTQNTGELFF. CDR3 in DNA: TGCAGCGCCGGGACCCAGAACACCGGGGAGCTGTTTTTT.